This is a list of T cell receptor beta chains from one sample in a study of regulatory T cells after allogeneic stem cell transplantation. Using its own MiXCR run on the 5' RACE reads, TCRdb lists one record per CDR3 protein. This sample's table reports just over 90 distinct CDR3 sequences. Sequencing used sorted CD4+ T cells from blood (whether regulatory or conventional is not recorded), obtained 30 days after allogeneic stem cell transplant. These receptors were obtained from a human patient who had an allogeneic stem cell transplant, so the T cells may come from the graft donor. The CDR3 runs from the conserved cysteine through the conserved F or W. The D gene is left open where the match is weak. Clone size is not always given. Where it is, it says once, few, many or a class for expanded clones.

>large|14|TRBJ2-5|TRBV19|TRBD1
CASSDGTGQETQYF
TGTGCCAGTAGCGACGGGACAGGGCAAGAGACCCAGTACTTC
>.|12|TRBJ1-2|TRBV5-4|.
CASSPFGGGYTF
TGTGCCAGCAGCCCTTTCGGGGGGGGCTACACCTTC
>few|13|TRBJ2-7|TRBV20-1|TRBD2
CSASLAGGYEQYF
TGCAGTGCTAGTCTAGCGGGAGGCTACGAGCAGTACTTC
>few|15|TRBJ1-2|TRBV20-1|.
CSARDPRRDGGGYTF
TGCAGTGCTAGAGATCCCCGGCGGGACGGGGGTGGCTACACCTTC
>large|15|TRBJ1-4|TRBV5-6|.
CASSLQGRSVEKLFF
TGTGCCAGCAGTTTACAGGGCCGGTCGGTTGAAAAACTGTTTTTT
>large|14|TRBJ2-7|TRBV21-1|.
CASSQGQRRDTQYF
TGTGCCAGCAGCCAGGGACAGCGGAGAGACACGCAGTACTTC
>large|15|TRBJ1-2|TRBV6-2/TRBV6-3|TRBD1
CASSRSRDRAHGYTF
TGTGCCAGTTCTCGGTCCCGGGACAGGGCACATGGCTACACCTTC
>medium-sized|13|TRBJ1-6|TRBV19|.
CASTPGPLRPLHF
TGTGCCAGTACCCCGGGACCCCTGCGTCCCCTCCACTTT
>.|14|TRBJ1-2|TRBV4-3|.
CASSQDSEPYGYTF
TGCGCCAGCAGCCAAGATAGCGAGCCCTATGGCTACACCTTC
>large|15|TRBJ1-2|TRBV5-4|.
CASSSSSGVGYGYTF
TGTGCCAGCAGCTCTTCCTCAGGGGTGGGCTATGGCTACACCTTC
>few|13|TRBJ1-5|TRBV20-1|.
CSGVRGDDQPQHF
TGCAGTGGGGTCCGGGGGGATGATCAGCCCCAGCATTTT
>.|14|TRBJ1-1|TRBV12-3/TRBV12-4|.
CASSLLLRSREAFF
TGTGCCAGCAGTCTACTGCTGAGGAGTAGGGAAGCTTTCTTT
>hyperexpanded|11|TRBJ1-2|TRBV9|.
CASSDPGGYTF
TGTGCCAGCAGCGACCCCGGTGGCTACACCTTC
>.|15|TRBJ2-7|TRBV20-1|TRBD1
CSARDQGQGSYEQYF
TGCAGTGCTAGAGACCAGGGACAGGGATCCTACGAGCAGTACTTC
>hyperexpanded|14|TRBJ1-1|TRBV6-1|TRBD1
CASRGQGPNTEAFF
TGTGCCAGCAGGGGACAGGGGCCGAACACTGAAGCTTTCTTT
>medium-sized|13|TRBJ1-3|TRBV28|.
CASHTGGRNTIYF
TGTGCCAGTCACACCGGGGGTAGAAACACCATATATTTT
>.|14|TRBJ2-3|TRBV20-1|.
CSASVSALTDTQYF
TGCAGTGCTAGTGTTAGCGCTCTCACAGATACGCAGTATTTT
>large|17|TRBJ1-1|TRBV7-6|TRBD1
CASSLHPAQGTNTEAFF
TGTGCCAGCAGCTTACACCCAGCACAGGGGACGAACACTGAAGCTTTCTTT
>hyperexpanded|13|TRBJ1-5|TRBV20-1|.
CSGVRGDNQPQHF
TGCAGTGGGGTCCGGGGGGACAATCAGCCCCAGCATTTT
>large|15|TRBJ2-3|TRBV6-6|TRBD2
CASSYGGRGTDTQYF
TGTGCCAGCAGTTACGGCGGGAGAGGGACAGATACGCAGTATTTT
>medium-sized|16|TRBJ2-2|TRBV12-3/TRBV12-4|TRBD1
CASRGRDSANTGQLYF
TGTGCCAGCAGGGGCCGGGACAGCGCAAACACCGGGCAGCTCTACTTT
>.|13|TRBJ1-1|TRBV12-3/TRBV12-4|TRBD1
CTSRKSGGTEAVF
TGTACCAGCAGGAAATCAGGGGGCACTGAAGCTGTCTTT
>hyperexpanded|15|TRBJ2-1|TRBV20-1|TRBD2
CSASRTSGSFDEQFF
TGCAGTGCTAGTAGGACTAGCGGGAGTTTCGATGAGCAGTTCTTC
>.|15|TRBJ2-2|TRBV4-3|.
CASSHPRSNTGELFF
TGCGCCAGCAGCCATCCCAGATCGAACACCGGGGAGCTGTTTTTT
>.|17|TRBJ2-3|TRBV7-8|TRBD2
CASSLRLAGPSADTQYF
TGTGCCAGCAGCCTGCGACTAGCGGGACCTAGCGCAGATACGCAGTATTTT
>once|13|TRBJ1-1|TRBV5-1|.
CASSLGSGAEAFF
TGCGCCAGCAGCTTGGGTTCGGGTGCTGAAGCTTTCTTT